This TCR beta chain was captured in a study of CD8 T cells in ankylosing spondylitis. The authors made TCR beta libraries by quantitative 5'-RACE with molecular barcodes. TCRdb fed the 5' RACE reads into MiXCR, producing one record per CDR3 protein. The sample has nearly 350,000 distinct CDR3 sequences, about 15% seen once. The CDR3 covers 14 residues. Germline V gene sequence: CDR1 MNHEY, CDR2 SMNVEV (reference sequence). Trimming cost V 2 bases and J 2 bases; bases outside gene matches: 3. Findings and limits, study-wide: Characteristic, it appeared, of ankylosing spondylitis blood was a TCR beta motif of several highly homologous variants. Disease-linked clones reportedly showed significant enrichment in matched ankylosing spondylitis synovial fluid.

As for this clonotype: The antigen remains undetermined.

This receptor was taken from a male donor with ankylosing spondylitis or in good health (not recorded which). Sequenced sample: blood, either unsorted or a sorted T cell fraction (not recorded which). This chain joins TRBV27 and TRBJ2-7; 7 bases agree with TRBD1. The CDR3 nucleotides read TGTGCCAGCAGTTTAAGGGGACAGCCCTACGAGCAGTACTTC. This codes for CASSLRGQPYEQYF.